The 18 T cell receptor beta chains reported below all come from one sample, sequenced in a study of response to subunit inactivated influenza vaccine. MiXCR, run by TCRdb on the RT-PCR reads, gives a single entry per CDR3 protein. The sample records 150,000 to 200,000 distinct CDR3 sequences, about 12% being singletons. These sequences were also reported in another study, on T cells expressing NK-cell markers. That paper adds: UMIs were included in TCR beta cDNA generated by 5'RACE template switching.

The sequencing here drew on CD8+ T cells sorted from PBMCs, taken 11 to 12 days after vaccination. All receptors come from a man over 45 who received an inactivated influenza vaccine.

This clonotype was seen many times. The CDR3 bases are TGTGCCAGCAGCCAAGTAGGACTAGCGAACGAGCAGTACTTC. Residues: CASSQVGLANEQYF. This chain joins TRBV3-1 and TRBJ2-7; 9 bases fit TRBD2. The CDR3 covers 14 residues. Per the germline V gene, CDR1 is LGHDT and CDR2 is YNNKEL (reference sequence). J lost 5 bases, V lost 1 base, and 3 bases had no gene match.

This clonotype has a count of ten or more. V is TRBV6-2 or TRBV6-3 and J is TRBJ2-7, with unresolved D. Trimming stripped 4 bases from V and 4 bases from J, with 23 bases between. The CDR3 has 17 residues. Germline V gene data show CDR1 as MNHEY and CDR2 as SVGEGT. The CDR3 loop is CASSSQANPPRPYEQYF. The CDR3 DNA reads as TGTGCCAGCAGTTCCCAGGCCAACCCCCCCCGTCCGTACGAGCAGTACTTC.

This clonotype was recorded a few times. The chain combines TRBV25-1 with TRBJ2-7; the D is unclear. The CDR3 length is 13 residues. The germline V gene has CDR1 MGHDK and CDR2 SYGVNS. V was shortened by 2 bases and J by 6 bases, with 11 bases between the two germline ends. DNA of the CDR3: TGTGCCAGCAGTGAACTTCTACAGAGCGAGCAGTACTTC. As protein: CASSELLQSEQYF.

This clonotype came up many times. J is TRBJ2-5 and V is TRBV28; D tentatively fits TRBD1 or TRBD2 (5 bases each). V lost 2 bases and J 3 bases, leaving 7 bases between the germline ends. This CDR3 has 13 residues. Per germline, CDR1 MDHEN and CDR2 SYDVKM. This chain's CDR3 is CASSLGDEETQYF. The CDR3 DNA follows: TGTGCCAGCAGTTTAGGGGACGAAGAGACCCAGTACTTC.

This clonotype was observed a few times. The chain couples TRBV20-1 to TRBJ2-1, with 13 bases lining up with TRBD2. V lost 0 bases to trimming and J lost 6 bases; unmatched junction nucleotides: 8. Germline lookup yields CDR1 DFQATT and CDR2 SNEGSKA (reference sequence). The CDR3 has 17 residues. CDR3 loop: CSARDPGLAGVFNEQFF. The CDR3 DNA sequence: TGCAGTGCTAGAGACCCAGGACTAGCGGGAGTTTTCAATGAGCAGTTCTTC.

This clonotype was detected many times. CDR3 coding DNA: TGTGCCAGCAGCCAAACAGGTTCCTCCTACGAGCAGTACTTC. Its translation: CASSQTGSSYEQYF. This chain uses TRBV3-1 with TRBJ2-7; maybe TRBD1 (5 bases). This CDR3 is 14 amino acids long. V was pared by 2 bases and J by 0 bases, with 8 bases between. Germline V gene data show CDR1 as LGHDT and CDR2 as YNNKEL (reference sequence).

The chain uses TRBV7-9 and TRBJ2-7; 8 nucleotides agree with TRBD2. The V segment lost 4 bases and the J segment 7 bases; nucleotides outside the gene matches: 9. CDR1 and CDR2 (germline): SEHNR, FQNEAQ (reference sequence). The CDR3 has 14 amino acids. The CDR3 sequence is CASSSGGKTEEQYF. The CDR3 region has the DNA TGTGCCAGCAGCTCGGGGGGGAAGACGGAAGAGCAGTACTTC.

The chain joins TRBV20-1 to TRBJ2-7; D gene uncertain. V gave up 1 base and J gave up 4 bases, with 8 bases separating them. Per germline, CDR1 DFQATT and CDR2 SNEGSKA (reference sequence). This CDR3 comprises 12 residues. This chain's CDR3 is CSARVIGYEQYF. CDR3 nucleotides: TGCAGTGCTAGAGTTATTGGGTACGAGCAGTACTTC.

This clonotype was seen a few times. The chain carries TRBV4-3 and TRBJ2-1, with TRBD2 matching 8 bases. CDR3 length equals 15 residues. V was clipped by 3 bases and J by 5 bases; unmatched bases: 6. Germline-derived CDR1 and CDR2 are LGHNA and YSLEER. CDR3 loop: CASSHVSGINNEQFF. In DNA, the CDR3 is TGCGCCAGCAGCCACGTTAGCGGGATCAACAATGAGCAGTTCTTC.

This clonotype was counted only a few times. The rearrangement joins TRBV15 to TRBJ2-7; tentatively, D is TRBD1 (6 bases). The CDR3 is 14 residues long. The germline V gene has CDR1 LNHNV and CDR2 YYDKDF (reference sequence). V was shortened by 8 bases and J by 0 bases, with 14 bases between the two germline ends. The CDR3 nucleotides are TGTGCCACCGCTATCACGGACAGCTCCTACGAGCAGTACTTC. It specifies CATAITDSSYEQYF.

This chain uses TRBV4-1 with TRBJ2-1; 9 bases align to TRBD2. The CDR3 totals 17 residues. Germline CDR1 reads MGHRA; CDR2 reads YSYEKL. Trimming cost V 4 bases and J 7 bases; bases outside gene matches: 14. The CDR3 bases are TGCGCCAGCAGCCCCACCGAGGCGGGAGGGCCGGCGAATGAGCAGTTCTTC. Translated, it gives CASSPTEAGGPANEQFF.

This clonotype was detected a few times. The chain employs TRBV5-6 and TRBJ2-1, with TRBD1 matching over 12 bases. The V gene's germline CDR1 is SGHDT and CDR2 YYEEEE. The CDR3 length is 14 residues. With 4 bases clipped from V and 9 bases from J, the junction kept 5 bases outside the gene matches. Here the CDR3 DNA reads TGTGCCAGCAGCGCCGGGACAGGGGGCTTTGAGCAGTTCTTC. It codes for CASSAGTGGFEQFF. Variable domain in full (rest from reference TRBV5-6 and TRBJ2-1): DAGVTQSPTHLIKTRGQQVTLRCSPKSGHDTVSWYQQALGQGPQFIFQYYEEEERQRGNFPDRFSGHQFPNYSSELNVNALLLGDSALYLCASSAGTGGFEQFFGPGTRLTVL.

This chain links TRBV27 with TRBJ2-1; 7 bases map to TRBD1. The CDR3 extends over 16 amino acids. Germline values: CDR1 MNHEY, CDR2 SMNVEV (reference sequence). V lost 4 bases and J lost 8; bases outside the gene matches: 14. CDR3 protein: CASSSIVQGSRDEQFF. The CDR3 nucleotides are TGTGCCAGCAGTTCGATAGTACAGGGGAGTCGGGATGAGCAGTTCTTC.

This chain connects TRBV7-8 to TRBJ2-7; TRBD2 matches at 7 bases. This CDR3 spans 15 amino acids. Germline V CDR1 and CDR2: SGHVS, FQNEAQ. Trimming cost V 5 bases and J 6 bases; bases outside gene matches: 13. The CDR3 nucleotides read TGTGCCAGCAGCACGACTAGCAGTATCGCCCTCGAGCAGTACTTC. The encoded protein is CASSTTSSIALEQYF.

The table lists this clonotype with a few counts. J is TRBJ2-7 and V is TRBV4-1; D perhaps matches TRBD2 (6 bases). The CDR3 sequence is 15 residues long. In germline, CDR1 is MGHRA, CDR2 YSYEKL. V was pared by 5 bases and J by 0 bases, with 14 bases between. CDR3 DNA sequence: TGCGCCAGCAGCGGGTGGGAGGACGCCTCCTACGAGCAGTACTTC. Translating gives CASSGWEDASYEQYF.

The rearrangement links TRBV6-2 or TRBV6-3 to TRBJ2-1; 8 bases agree with TRBD2. CDR3 size: 14 residues. Per germline, CDR1 MNHEY and CDR2 SVGEGT. The J segment lost 6 bases and the V segment lost 3 bases, leaving 4 bases of the junction unmatched. CDR3 sequence reads: CASSYWTSLNEQFF. CDR3 in DNA: TGTGCCAGCAGTTATTGGACTAGCCTCAATGAGCAGTTCTTC.

This rearrangement joins TRBV7-9 to TRBJ2-7; perhaps TRBD2 as D (6 bases). V lost 10 bases to trimming and J lost 0 bases, with 10 bases between them. From germline, CDR1 is SEHNR and CDR2 FQNEAQ (reference sequence). The CDR3 spans 12 residues. The CDR3 loop is CATAGTSYEQYF. The CDR3 nucleotides are TGTGCCACCGCGGGGACCTCCTACGAGCAGTACTTC.

This clonotype came up a few times. The chain has TRBV20-1 and TRBJ2-1, with TRBD2 matching over 9 bases. J lost 2 bases, V lost 3 bases, and 5 bases had no gene match. The CDR3 is 15 residues long. Looked up from germline, CDR1 is DFQATT and CDR2 is SNEGSKA (reference sequence). CDR3 sequence reads: CSASYRLAAYNEQFF. For the CDR3, the DNA is TGCAGTGCTAGTTACAGACTAGCGGCCTACAATGAGCAGTTCTTC.